This T cell receptor beta chain was profiled in a study of shared clonotypes between healthy human individuals. Clones were read by immunoSEQ multiplex PCR, and TCRdb kept only the in-frame ones, dropping some. This sample has about 1,500,000 clones, with roughly 96% found just once. CDR1 MGHDK and CDR2 SYGVNS come from the germline V gene. The CDR3 is made up of 12 amino acids. After removal of 4 bases from V and 8 bases from J, the junction contained 4 bases not matched to a gene. Comment on this clone: Other DNA sequences of this sample code for an identical CDR3.

The sequenced sample consisted of naive CD4+ T cells sorted from blood. Subset in this sample: CD45RA+ positively selected. The receptor's source is a man aged 25 to 45 in good health. V and J are TRBV25-1 and TRBJ1-2, with TRBD1 matching 7 bases. CDR3 DNA sequence: TGTGCCAGCAGTGGTGACAGGGTCGGCTACACCTTC. Its protein product is CASSGDRVGYTF.